These 22 T cell receptor beta chains share one sample of origin, sequenced in a study of human T cells and chemical hapten exposure. TCRdb re-called the RACE reads with MiXCR, one entry per CDR3 protein. The sample lists tens of thousands of distinct CDR3 sequences; 9.9% were seen once. Time point indicated: patch test 3, about 24 weeks after DPC sensitization. The treatment denotes: therapeutic diphenylcyclopropenone sensitization with weekly scalp DPC. Sequenced here: whole blood, sampled in connection with sensitization to the hapten diphenylcyclopropenone (DPC). Receptors originate from a middle-aged woman with alopecia areata. Some clones in this sample may be carry-over from other donors' samples.

This chain uses TRBV15 with TRBJ1-1; 7 bases are shared with TRBD1. J gave up 3 bases and V 3 bases, and 10 bases lay outside the gene matches. This CDR3 has 16 residues. In germline, CDR1 is LNHNV, CDR2 YYDKDF (reference sequence). DNA of the CDR3: TGTGCCACCAGCAGGGACCGGACTGACAGGGACACTGAAGCTTTCTTT. Residues: CATSRDRTDRDTEAFF.

This clonotype was seen a single time. A much larger clone is a single base away; this may be a read error. The conserved phenylalanine or tryptophan is not found at the CDR3 terminus, so this likely reflects a read error. The V and J genes are TRBV3-1 and TRBJ2-3; no reliable D call. Trimming removed 1 base from V and 4 bases from J, with 12 bases in between. The CDR3 contains 15 residues. CDR1 is LGHDT, CDR2 YNNKEL, per germline (reference sequence). CDR3 DNA sequence: TGTGCCAGCAGCCAAGGGCTAGGTCCCGCAGATACGCAGTATTTA. Translated: CASSQGLGPADTQYL.

This clonotype was seen ten or more times. The chain is built from TRBV7-6 and TRBJ1-5; 7 nucleotides line up with TRBD1. Germline V gene data show CDR1 as SGHVS and CDR2 as FNYEAQ. V was clipped by 4 bases and J by 7 bases; unmatched bases: 7. The CDR3 consists of 14 residues. CDR3 nucleotide sequence: TGTGCCAGCAGCTCGGGACAGCCGGGGCAGCCCCAGCATTTT. Its translation: CASSSGQPGQPQHF.

This sequence joins TRBV9 and TRBJ1-2, with no clear D. The CDR3 is 16 residues long. CDR1 SGDLS and CDR2 YYNGEE come from the germline V gene. V lost 1 base to trimming and J lost 4 bases, with 17 bases between them. CDR3 in amino acids: CASSVPAGGIGYGYTF. In DNA form, the CDR3 reads TGTGCCAGCAGCGTACCCGCTGGCGGGATCGGCTATGGCTACACCTTC.

This clonotype was observed at least ten times. V and J are TRBV2 and TRBJ2-2; no clear D. This CDR3 comprises 14 residues. V lost 3 bases to trimming and J lost 6 bases, with 11 bases between them. Germline V gene data show CDR1 as SNHLY and CDR2 as FYNNEI. In DNA, the CDR3 is TGTGCCAGCAGTGAGATCGGAGAGGCCGGGGAGCTGTTTTTT. As protein: CASSEIGEAGELFF.

This clonotype occurred a few times. V usage is TRBV11-2 and J usage is TRBJ2-3; D is possibly TRBD2 (5 bases). The ends were cut back, 4 bases at V and 2 bases at J, with 16 bases in the middle. The CDR3 is 16 amino acids. CDR1 SGHAT and CDR2 FQNNGV come from the germline V gene. CDR3 sequence: CASSSGLSPFTDTQYF. CDR3 sequence (DNA): TGTGCCAGCAGCTCCGGACTCTCACCTTTCACAGATACGCAGTATTTT.

This clonotype was counted ten times or more. The J gene is TRBJ1-5, the V gene TRBV25-1, with D unresolved. Trimming removed 3 bases at V and 4 bases at J, with 10 bases between. The CDR3 is made up of 14 amino acids. CDR1 MGHDK and CDR2 SYGVNS come from the germline V gene. The CDR3 bases are TGTGCCAGCAGTGAGTCCCGGGGTAATCAGCCCCAGCATTTT. Encoded protein: CASSESRGNQPQHF.

This clonotype was recorded at least ten times. The genes are TRBV15 and TRBJ1-1, with D possibly matching TRBD1 (6 bases). V was cut by 0 bases and J by 6 bases, with 20 bases left in between. The CDR3 has 17 residues. Looked up from germline, CDR1 is LNHNV and CDR2 is YYDKDF (reference sequence). The CDR3 region has the DNA TGTGCCACCAGCAGAGATCGATGGGGACAAGGCCTTCCTGAAGCTTTCTTT. It codes for CATSRDRWGQGLPEAFF.

The rearrangement uses TRBV4-1 and TRBJ2-3; D gene uncertain. The CDR3 loop spans 13 amino acids. The germline gives CDR1 MGHRA, CDR2 YSYEKL. V shed 4 bases and J shed 2 bases, with 7 bases lying between them. In DNA, the CDR3 is TGCGCCAGCAGCCCCCTCTACACAGATACGCAGTATTTT. Encoded protein: CASSPLYTDTQYF.

CDR3 bases: TGCGCCAGCAGCCAAGACGTGACAACGTACGAGCAGTACTTC. Translating gives CASSQDVTTYEQYF. V and J are TRBV4-1 and TRBJ2-7; no clear D. CDR3 length: 14 amino acids. Trimming shortened V by 0 bases and J by 4 bases, and 10 bases separated the two germline ends. CDR1 MGHRA and CDR2 YSYEKL come from the germline V gene.

This clonotype showed up just a few times. This chain connects TRBV2 to TRBJ2-2; TRBD2 matches 9 bases. In germline, CDR1 is SNHLY, CDR2 FYNNEI. V dropped 4 bases and J dropped 7; count of bases not matched to a gene: 4. CDR3 length: 14 residues. The CDR3 DNA sequence: TGTGCCAGCAGTGTTAGCGGGGGAATCGGGGAGCTGTTTTTT. This sequence encodes CASSVSGGIGELFF.

The DNA for the CDR3 is TGTGCCAGCAGCCCGTGGACTAGCGGGGGGACCGGGGAGCTGTTTTTT. Its translation: CASSPWTSGGTGELFF. The rearrangement uses TRBV9 and TRBJ2-2, with 14 bases fitting TRBD2. CDR3 size: 16 residues. The J segment lost 5 bases and the V segment lost 4 bases, leaving 4 bases of the junction unmatched. From germline, CDR1 is SGDLS and CDR2 YYNGEE.

This clonotype was seen repeatedly, ten times or more. This rearrangement joins TRBV30 to TRBJ1-5, with D tentatively TRBD1 (6 bases). CDR3 length: 13 residues. Trimming cost V 2 bases and J 7 bases, with 12 bases left between them. Germline-derived CDR1 and CDR2 are GTSNPN and SVGIG (reference sequence). The CDR3 sequence is CAWSLTGRQPQHF. DNA for the CDR3: TGTGCCTGGAGTTTGACAGGTCGGCAGCCCCAGCATTTT.

This clonotype turned up a few times. CDR3 sequence reads: CASSSTGGRPQHF. The DNA for the CDR3 is TGTGCCAGCAGCTCGACAGGGGGCCGGCCCCAGCATTTT. This chain links TRBV12-3 or TRBV12-4 with TRBJ1-5; 10 nucleotides line up with TRBD1. The length of the CDR3 is 13 residues. With 6 bases clipped from V and 9 bases from J, the junction kept 5 bases outside the gene matches.

This rearrangement joins TRBV19 to TRBJ2-3; no reliable D call. Trimming took off 8 bases at V and 4 bases at J, with 7 bases between the two ends. This CDR3 has 11 amino acids. CDR1 is LNHDA and CDR2 is SQIVND in the germline V gene (reference sequence). The CDR3 region is CASSTADTQYF. In DNA form, the CDR3 reads TGTGCCAGTTCGACCGCAGATACGCAGTATTTT.

The V call is TRBV7-2, the J call TRBJ1-1; D remains unclear. Trimming removed 4 bases at V and 5 bases at J, with 11 bases between. The CDR3 length is 13 residues. Germline CDR1 SGHTA, CDR2 FQGNSA. CDR3 nucleotide sequence: TGTGCCAGCAGCTCATCTCCAGGAACTGAAGCTTTCTTT. Encoded protein: CASSSSPGTEAFF.

This clonotype has ten or more counts. The V gene is TRBV11-3, the J gene TRBJ2-3; weak D call: TRBD2 (7 bases). This CDR3 comprises 13 residues. V was shortened by 8 bases and J by 3 bases, with 12 bases between the two germline ends. CDR1 is SGHNT, CDR2 YENEEA, per germline. CDR3 residues: CASGGAGTDTQYF. The CDR3, as DNA: TGTGCCAGCGGGGGGGCCGGTACAGATACGCAGTATTTT. Looking up the rest from reference TRBV11-3 and TRBJ2-3 gives the full variable domain: EAGVVQSPRYKIIEKKQPVAFWCNPISGHNTLYWYLQNLGQGPELLIRYENEEAVDDSQLPKDRFSAERLKGVDSTLKIQPAELGDSAVYLCASGGAGTDTQYFGPGTRLTVL.

This clonotype was detected a few times. The chain carries TRBV20-1 and TRBJ2-5; D is possibly TRBD2 (7 bases). V was trimmed by 6 bases and J by 4 bases, leaving 12 bases between them. From germline, CDR1 is DFQATT and CDR2 SNEGSKA (reference sequence). The CDR3 runs to 12 residues. CDR3 amino acids: CSAERGAETQYF. CDR3 nucleotide sequence: TGCAGTGCCGAACGGGGGGCAGAGACCCAGTACTTC.

This clonotype was counted only a few times. The V and J genes are TRBV4-1 and TRBJ2-3; TRBD2 matches 15 bases. Losses at the gene ends were 4 bases for V and 0 bases for J; bases not matched to a gene: 5. CDR3 length: 18 amino acids. Germline V gives CDR1 MGHRA, CDR2 YSYEKL. In nucleotides, the CDR3 is TGCGCCAGCAGCCGGGGACTAGCGGGGGGCGGTAGCACAGATACGCAGTATTTT. It translates to CASSRGLAGGGSTDTQYF.

This chain links TRBV7-2 with TRBJ2-7; D gene ambiguous. The CDR3 has 11 amino acids. The V gene lost 6 bases and the J gene lost 3 bases, with 6 bases spanning the gap. In germline, CDR1 is SGHTA, CDR2 FQGNSA. In DNA, the CDR3 is TGTGCCAGCAGTCCAAACTACGAGCAGTACTTC. It is translated as CASSPNYEQYF.

This clonotype has a count of ten or more. The rearrangement joins TRBV13 to TRBJ1-2; D remains ambiguous. The CDR3 sequence is 13 residues long. Germline V lookup: CDR1 PRHDT, CDR2 FYEKMQ (reference sequence). V was clipped by 5 bases and J by 5 bases, with 12 bases between them. The CDR3 protein is CASSLVTPYGYTF. DNA of the CDR3: TGTGCCAGCAGCCTAGTCACGCCGTATGGCTACACCTTC.

This clonotype was found a few times. The chain carries TRBV9 and TRBJ2-3; 9 nucleotides line up with TRBD2. Germline-derived CDR1 and CDR2 are SGDLS and YYNGEE. The ends lost 2 bases at V and 3 bases at J; junction bases unmatched: 7. The length of the CDR3 is 16 residues. The CDR3 sequence: CASSVGGGASTDTQYF. The DNA for the CDR3 is TGTGCCAGCAGCGTGGGCGGGGGGGCCAGTACAGATACGCAGTATTTT.